Below are 28 T cell receptor beta chains sequenced from a single sample in a study of T cell responses to AZD1222 COVID-19 vaccine. Repertoires were generated with immunoSEQ multiplex PCR, while TCRdb's copy carries only in-frame clones and drops some. Among 150,000 to 200,000 clones listed, about 93% were seen once. The source material was peripheral blood, sampled on day 0 of AZD1222 vaccination. Receptors originate from an adult in good health.

The chain links TRBV3-1 (or the pseudogene TRBV3-2) to TRBJ2-1; TRBD2 might be the D (6 bases). Germline V gene data show CDR1 as LGHDT and CDR2 as YNNKEL (reference sequence). V dropped 3 bases and J dropped 7 bases, with 16 bases sitting between them. This CDR3 is 15 amino acids long. CDR3 DNA: TGTGCCAGCAGCCACCGACTAGTCGGCCTTAATGAGCAGTTCTTC. It codes for CASSHRLVGLNEQFF.

V usage is TRBV4-1 and J usage is TRBJ2-7; D gene uncertain. This CDR3 region has 15 residues. CDR1 is MGHRA and CDR2 is YSYEKL in the germline V gene. Deletions cut 1 base from V and 4 bases from J, with 14 bases between. For the CDR3, the DNA is TGCGCCAGCAGCCAAGTCTTGGATCTAATTTACGAGCAGTACTTC. It specifies CASSQVLDLIYEQYF.

The chain uses TRBV5-1 and TRBJ1-2, with 7 bases matching TRBD1. The CDR3 covers 14 residues. V dropped 3 bases and J dropped 8; count of bases not matched to a gene: 10. The V gene's germline CDR1 is SGHRS and CDR2 YFSETQ. The CDR3 DNA sequence: TGCGCCAGCAGCTCCTCAACAGGGGACGGGGGCTACACCTTC. Its translation: CASSSSTGDGGYTF.

The rearrangement joins TRBV10-2 to TRBJ2-5; D is perhaps TRBD2 (7 bases). The V gene lost 6 bases and the J gene lost 4 bases, with 12 bases spanning the gap. This CDR3 region has 13 residues. Germline V gene data show CDR1 as WSHSY and CDR2 as SAAADI. The CDR3 DNA reads as TGCGCCAGCAGCGGACAGCGGGGAGAGACCCAGTACTTC. Encoded protein: CASSGQRGETQYF.

The V call is TRBV15, the J call TRBJ1-5; no clear D. V was cut by 5 bases and J by 8 bases, with 10 bases left in between. The CDR3 runs 12 residues. Germline V gene data show CDR1 as LNHNV and CDR2 as YYDKDF (reference sequence). The CDR3 DNA reads TGTGCCACCAGCCTTCAAAGGGAGCCCCAGCATTTT. Protein sequence: CATSLQREPQHF.

This chain joins TRBV25-1 and TRBJ2-7, with TRBD1 matching 10 bases. Germline CDR1 and CDR2: MGHDK and SYGVNS. CDR3 length equals 16 residues. The trim removed 4 bases at V and 2 bases at J, leaving 8 bases unmatched. The CDR3 DNA reads TGTGCCAGCAGTGCGACCAGGGACAGGGGCCCCTACGAGCAGTACTTC. This encodes CASSATRDRGPYEQYF.

This clone was found once. The rearrangement uses TRBV6-5 and TRBJ2-6; 7 positions match TRBD1. CDR1 is MNHEY, CDR2 SVGAGI, per germline. The CDR3 is 15 residues long. V lost 6 bases to trimming and J lost 2 bases; unmatched junction nucleotides: 4. CDR3: CASRPDRAGANVLTF. For the CDR3, the DNA is TGTGCCAGCAGGCCAGACAGGGCTGGGGCCAACGTCCTGACTTTC.

The chain joins TRBV29-1 to TRBJ1-3; 7 bases agree with TRBD1. The CDR3 runs to 16 residues. Trimming took 4 bases from V and 0 from J; bases not matched to a gene: 9. The germline V gene has CDR1 SQVTM and CDR2 ANQGSEA. This CDR3 is CSVAGGVGFSGNTIYF. DNA for the CDR3: TGCAGCGTTGCAGGGGGTGTCGGATTCTCTGGAAACACCATATATTTT.

The V gene is TRBV28, the J gene TRBJ1-1; D unclear. CDR1 and CDR2 (germline): MDHEN, SYDVKM. The CDR3 has 14 amino acids. V lost 5 bases and J lost 5, with 15 bases in between. CDR3 sequence reads: CASSRTSRGTEAFF. Here the CDR3 DNA reads TGTGCCAGCAGTAGGACCTCAAGAGGAACTGAAGCTTTCTTT.

The chain joins TRBV24-1 to TRBJ2-2; possibly TRBD1 for D (6 bases). This CDR3 contains 14 residues. Trimming stripped 4 bases from V and 5 bases from J, with 10 bases between. The V gene's germline CDR1 is KGHDR and CDR2 SFDVKD. The CDR3 here is CATSDNRETGELFF. CDR3 bases: TGTGCCACCAGTGACAACAGGGAGACCGGGGAGCTGTTTTTT.

The chain combines TRBV12-5 with TRBJ1-3, with D maybe TRBD1 (6 bases). The CDR3 is 15 amino acids. Looked up from germline, CDR1 is LGHNT and CDR2 is FRNRAP. Trimming shortened V by 0 bases and J by 5 bases, and 11 bases separated the two germline ends. The CDR3 coding sequence is TGTGCTAGTGGTTTGGTACAGGGATTGCGAAACACCATATATTTT. Its protein is CASGLVQGLRNTIYF.

This chain uses TRBV19 with TRBJ1-2; tentative D call: TRBD1 (5 bases). Germline CDR1 and CDR2: LNHDA and SQIVND (reference sequence). The CDR3 totals 15 residues. V was pared by 7 bases and J by 7 bases, with 22 bases between. The CDR3 sequence: CASMFNQGQGIGYTF. The CDR3 region has the DNA TGTGCCAGTATGTTTAATCAAGGGCAGGGAATTGGCTACACCTTC.

The chain carries TRBV19 and TRBJ1-6; weak D call: TRBD1 (5 bases). The V end was cut by 3 bases, the J end by 7 bases, with 7 bases between. The CDR3 is 13 amino acids. The V gene's germline CDR1 is LNHDA and CDR2 SQIVND (reference sequence). The CDR3 loop is CASSMGRNSPLHF. CDR3 nucleotides: TGTGCCAGTAGTATGGGACGGAATTCACCCCTCCACTTT.

The rearrangement links TRBV7-9 to TRBJ2-3; tentative D call: TRBD2 (5 bases). This CDR3 comprises 14 residues. V lost 5 bases, J lost 4 bases, and 13 bases lay in between. Germline assignment: CDR1 SEHNR and CDR2 FQNEAQ (reference sequence). The CDR3 region has the DNA TGTGCCAGCAGCAGTGGACTCGAGGCAGATACGCAGTATTTT. Translated, it gives CASSSGLEADTQYF. Using reference TRBV7-9 and TRBJ2-3 for the parts outside the CDR3, the full variable domain is DTGVSQNPRHKITKRGQNVTFRCDPISEHNRLYWYRQTLGQGPEFLTYFQNEAQLEKSRLLSDRFSAERPKGSFSTLEIQRTEQGDSAMYLCASSSGLEADTQYFGPGTRLTVL.

The V and J genes are TRBV6-6 and TRBJ2-7; 11 bases map to TRBD2. The CDR3 extends over 17 amino acids. Germline lookup yields CDR1 MNHNY and CDR2 SVGAGI (reference sequence). J lost 4 bases, V lost 5 bases, and 13 bases had no gene match. Here the CDR3 DNA reads TGTGCCAGCAGTCGATTGGGACTAGCGGAGATCCATTACGAGCAGTACTTC. Its translation is CASSRLGLAEIHYEQYF.

This chain links TRBV7-7 with TRBJ2-1, with D perhaps TRBD1 (6 bases). This CDR3 has 13 residues. Germline V gene data show CDR1 as SSHAT and CDR2 as FNYEAQ (reference sequence). Trimming took off 5 bases at V and 9 bases at J, with 14 bases between the two ends. For the CDR3, the DNA is TGTGCCAGCAGCCGGGACATCGGAATTGAGCAGTTCTTC. Residues: CASSRDIGIEQFF.

The chain links TRBV28 to TRBJ1-6; D is uncertain. The V end was cut by 2 bases, the J end by 0 bases, with 11 bases between. The CDR3 contains 17 residues. CDR1 and CDR2 (germline): MDHEN, SYDVKM. CDR3: CASSLRMGSSYNSPLHF. The CDR3 DNA follows: TGTGCCAGCAGTTTACGCATGGGTAGCTCCTATAATTCACCCCTCCACTTT.

The rearrangement links TRBV3-1 (or the pseudogene TRBV3-2) to TRBJ1-2, with D perhaps TRBD1 (6 bases). Germline-derived CDR1 and CDR2 are LGHDT and YNNKEL (reference sequence). The CDR3 has 15 residues. Trimming took 1 base from V and 3 from J, leaving 12 bases between them. The chain's CDR3 is CASSQAAGVDYGYTF. Here the CDR3 DNA reads TGTGCCAGCAGCCAAGCGGCAGGGGTCGACTATGGCTACACCTTC.

The J gene is TRBJ2-1, the V gene TRBV7-3, with D possibly matching TRBD2 (6 bases). Trimming removed 4 bases from V and 8 bases from J, with 12 bases in between. The CDR3 consists of 13 residues. Germline CDR1 reads SGHTA; CDR2 reads FQGTGA. DNA for the CDR3: TGTGCCAGCAGCTCGACTAGATTCCATGAGCAGTTCTTC. It codes for CASSSTRFHEQFF.

J is TRBJ1-2 and V is TRBV6-5; no definite D call. Trimming removed 0 bases from V and 6 bases from J, with 8 bases in between. Germline assignment: CDR1 MNHEY and CDR2 SVGAGI. The CDR3 length is 13 residues. DNA for the CDR3: TGTGCCAGCAGTTACTCGGCAGAAAATGGCTACACCTTC. This translates into CASSYSAENGYTF.

This chain joins TRBV10-3 and TRBJ2-7; D is unclear. Trimming removed 2 bases at V and 2 bases at J, with 10 bases between. CDR3 length: 14 residues. CDR1 is ENHRY and CDR2 is SYGVKD in the germline V gene. CDR3 in DNA: TGTGCCATCAGTGAGAGGCTAGTTGCCTACGAGCAGTACTTC. Translation: CAISERLVAYEQYF.

The chain employs TRBV5-8 and TRBJ2-7; D remains unclear. The CDR3 covers 13 residues. Germline V gene data show CDR1 as SGHTS and CDR2 as YDEGEE. Trimming pared 0 bases from V and 6 bases from J, leaving 10 bases between. The CDR3 DNA is TGTGCCAGCAGCTTGGGATCCGGGTTCGAGCAGTACTTC. Protein product: CASSLGSGFEQYF.

This rearrangement joins TRBV5-1 to TRBJ2-2; tentative D call: TRBD1 (6 bases). CDR3 length equals 18 residues. V shed 0 bases and J shed 1 base, with 16 bases lying between them. CDR1 SGHRS and CDR2 YFSETQ come from the germline V gene. The CDR3 loop reads CASSLDVQGRVNTGELFF. The CDR3 nucleotides read TGCGCCAGCAGCTTGGACGTACAGGGCCGGGTGAACACCGGGGAGCTGTTTTTT.

This clone was observed a handful of times. The chain carries TRBV6-5 and TRBJ1-4; D not certain. The V gene lost 1 base and the J gene lost 4 bases, with 7 bases spanning the gap. The germline V gene encodes CDR1 MNHEY and CDR2 SVGAGI. The CDR3 is made up of 14 amino acids. The CDR3 nucleotides are TGTGCCAGCAGTTACTGGCAGAATAATGAAAAACTGTTTTTT. Protein product: CASSYWQNNEKLFF.

The chain is built from TRBV27 and TRBJ2-5, with D possibly TRBD2 on 6 matching bases. Germline V gene data show CDR1 as MNHEY and CDR2 as SMNVEV (reference sequence). The CDR3 spans 15 residues. V was pared by 8 bases and J by 2 bases, with 18 bases between. Here the CDR3 reads CASGHMWGDQETQYF. CDR3 DNA: TGTGCCAGCGGCCACATGTGGGGGGATCAAGAGACCCAGTACTTC.

The V call is TRBV7-3, the J call TRBJ2-1, with 13 positions matching TRBD2. CDR3 length: 15 amino acids. Germline V gene data show CDR1 as SGHTA and CDR2 as FQGTGA. The V gene end was trimmed by 4 bases and the J gene end by 7 bases; junction bases not matched to a gene: 4. The DNA of the CDR3 is TGTGCCAGCAGCTCCACTAGCGGGAGGGCTAATGAGCAGTTCTTC. This translates into CASSSTSGRANEQFF. Supplemented by reference TRBV7-3 and TRBJ2-1, the full variable domain reads GAGVSQTPSNKVTEKGKYVELRCDPISGHTALYWYRQSLGQGPEFLIYFQGTGAADDSGLPNDRFFAVRPEGSVSTLKIQRTERGDSAVYLCASSSTSGRANEQFFGPGTRLTVL.

The rearrangement uses TRBV5-4 and TRBJ1-1; D possibly corresponds to TRBD1 (5 bases). The CDR3 extends over 13 amino acids. Germline V gives CDR1 SGHNT, CDR2 YYREEE (reference sequence). Trimming removed 5 bases from V and 1 base from J, with 9 bases in between. DNA of the CDR3: TGTGCCAGCAGGGGGACCCAGAACACTGAAGCTTTCTTT. The encoded protein is CASRGTQNTEAFF.

The chain links TRBV4-1 to TRBJ2-6; weak D call: TRBD2 (5 bases). The germline CDR1 and CDR2 sequences are MGHRA and YSYEKL. This CDR3 is 19 amino acids long. V gave up 0 bases and J gave up 0 bases, with 15 bases separating them. The CDR3 nucleotides read TGCGCCAGCAGCCAAGATGGGAGACGTAGACTCTCTGGGGCCAACGTCCTGACTTTC. Residues: CASSQDGRRRLSGANVLTF.